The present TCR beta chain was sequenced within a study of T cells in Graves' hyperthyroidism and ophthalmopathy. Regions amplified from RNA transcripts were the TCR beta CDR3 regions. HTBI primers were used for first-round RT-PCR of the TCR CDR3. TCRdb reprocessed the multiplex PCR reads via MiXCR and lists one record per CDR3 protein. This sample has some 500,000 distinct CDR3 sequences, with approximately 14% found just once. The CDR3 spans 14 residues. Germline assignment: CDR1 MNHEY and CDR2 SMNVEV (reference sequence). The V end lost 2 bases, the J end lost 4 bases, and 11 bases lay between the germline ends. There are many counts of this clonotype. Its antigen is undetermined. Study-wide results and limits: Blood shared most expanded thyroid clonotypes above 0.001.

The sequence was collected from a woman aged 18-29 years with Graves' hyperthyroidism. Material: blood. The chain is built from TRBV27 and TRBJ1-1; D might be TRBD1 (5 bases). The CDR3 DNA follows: TGTGCCAGCAGTTTAAATGGGGGTATCACTGAAGCTTTCTTT. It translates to CASSLNGGITEAFF.